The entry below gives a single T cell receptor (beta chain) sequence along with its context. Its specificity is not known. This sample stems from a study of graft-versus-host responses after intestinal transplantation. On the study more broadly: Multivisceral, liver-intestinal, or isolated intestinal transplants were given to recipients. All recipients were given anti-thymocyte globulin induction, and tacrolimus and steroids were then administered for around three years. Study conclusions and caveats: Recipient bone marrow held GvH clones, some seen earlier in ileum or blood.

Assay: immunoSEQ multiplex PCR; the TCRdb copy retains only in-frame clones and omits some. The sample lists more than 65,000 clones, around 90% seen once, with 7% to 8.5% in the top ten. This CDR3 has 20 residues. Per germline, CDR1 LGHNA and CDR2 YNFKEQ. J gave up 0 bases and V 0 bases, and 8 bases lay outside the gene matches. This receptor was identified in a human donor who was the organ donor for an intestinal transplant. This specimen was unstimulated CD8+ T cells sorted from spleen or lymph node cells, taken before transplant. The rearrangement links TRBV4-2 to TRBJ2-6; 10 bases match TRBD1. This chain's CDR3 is CASSQEWTGGWGSGANVLTF. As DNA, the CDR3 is TGTGCCAGCAGCCAAGAATGGACAGGGGGTTGGGGCTCTGGGGCCAACGTCCTGACTTTC.